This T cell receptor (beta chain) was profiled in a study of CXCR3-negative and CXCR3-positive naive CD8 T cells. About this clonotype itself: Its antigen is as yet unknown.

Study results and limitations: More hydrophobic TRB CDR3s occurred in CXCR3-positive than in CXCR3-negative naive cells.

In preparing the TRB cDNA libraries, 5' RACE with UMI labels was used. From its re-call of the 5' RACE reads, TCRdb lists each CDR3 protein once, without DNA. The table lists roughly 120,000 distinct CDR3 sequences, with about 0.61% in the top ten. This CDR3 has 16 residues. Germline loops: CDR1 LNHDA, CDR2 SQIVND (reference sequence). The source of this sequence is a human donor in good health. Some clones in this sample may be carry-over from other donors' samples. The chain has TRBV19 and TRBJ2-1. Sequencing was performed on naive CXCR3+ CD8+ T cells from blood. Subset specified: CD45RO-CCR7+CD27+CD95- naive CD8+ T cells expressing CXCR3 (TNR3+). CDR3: CASSLLETLIENEQFF.